This T cell receptor beta chain was identified during a study of CD8 T cells in Susac syndrome. This clonotype was seen a handful of times. Reverse transcription of about 0.5 to 1 ug RNA used random hexamers. TCRdb re-called the immunoSEQ multiplex PCR reads through MiXCR, storing one row per CDR3 protein. The profile shows 200,000 to 250,000 distinct CDR3 sequences, 95% of them singletons. There are 12 residues in the CDR3. The V end was cut by 4 bases, the J end by 1 base, with 5 bases between. In germline, CDR1 is GTSNPN, CDR2 SVGIG (reference sequence). The source is a human donor with multiple sclerosis. The sequencing input was CD4+ T cells from PBMCs. V and J are TRBV30 and TRBJ2-1; D gene uncertain. The CDR3 loop reads CAWTASYNEQFF. The CDR3 nucleotides read TGTGCCTGGACCGCTTCCTACAATGAGCAGTTCTTC.